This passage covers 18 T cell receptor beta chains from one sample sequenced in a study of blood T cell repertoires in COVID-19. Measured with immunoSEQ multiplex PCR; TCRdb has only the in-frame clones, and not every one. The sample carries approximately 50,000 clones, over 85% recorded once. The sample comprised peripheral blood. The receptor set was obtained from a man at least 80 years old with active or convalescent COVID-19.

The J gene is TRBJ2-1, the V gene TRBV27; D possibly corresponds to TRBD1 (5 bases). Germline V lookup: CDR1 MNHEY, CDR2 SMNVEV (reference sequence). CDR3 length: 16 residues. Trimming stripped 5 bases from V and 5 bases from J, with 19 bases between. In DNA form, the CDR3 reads TGTGCCAGCAGTCGGAGTTATCGGACATACCACAATGAGCAGTTCTTC. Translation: CASSRSYRTYHNEQFF.

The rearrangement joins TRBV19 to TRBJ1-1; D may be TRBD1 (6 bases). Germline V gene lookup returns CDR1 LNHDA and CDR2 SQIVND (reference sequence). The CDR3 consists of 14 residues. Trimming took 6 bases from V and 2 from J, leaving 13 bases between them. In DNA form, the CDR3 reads TGTGCCAGTAGCCCACAGACAGGAAACACTGAAGCTTTCTTT. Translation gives CASSPQTGNTEAFF.

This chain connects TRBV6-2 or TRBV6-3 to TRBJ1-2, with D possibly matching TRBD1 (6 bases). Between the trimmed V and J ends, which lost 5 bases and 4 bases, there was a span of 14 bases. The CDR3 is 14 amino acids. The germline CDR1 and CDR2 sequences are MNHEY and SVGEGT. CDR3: CASSDDRMGYGYTF. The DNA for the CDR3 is TGTGCCAGCAGTGACGACAGGATGGGCTATGGCTACACCTTC.

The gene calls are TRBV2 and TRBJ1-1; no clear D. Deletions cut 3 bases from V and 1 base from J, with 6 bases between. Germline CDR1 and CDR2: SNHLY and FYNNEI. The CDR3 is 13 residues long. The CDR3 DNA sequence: TGTGCCAGCAGTGACCCTCCGAACACTGAAGCTTTCTTT. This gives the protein CASSDPPNTEAFF.

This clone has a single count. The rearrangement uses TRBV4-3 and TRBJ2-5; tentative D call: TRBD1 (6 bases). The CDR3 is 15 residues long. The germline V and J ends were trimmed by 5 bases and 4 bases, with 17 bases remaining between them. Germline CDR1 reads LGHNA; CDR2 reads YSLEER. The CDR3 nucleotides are TGCGCCAGCAGCGCCAACCCCGGCAGGGGAGAGACCCAGTACTTC. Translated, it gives CASSANPGRGETQYF.

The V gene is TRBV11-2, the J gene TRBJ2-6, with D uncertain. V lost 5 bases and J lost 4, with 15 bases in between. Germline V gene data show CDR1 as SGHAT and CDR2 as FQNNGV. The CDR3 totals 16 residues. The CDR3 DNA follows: TGTGCCAGCAGCATCGACTCCTCGCCCGGGGCCAACGTCCTGACTTTC. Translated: CASSIDSSPGANVLTF.

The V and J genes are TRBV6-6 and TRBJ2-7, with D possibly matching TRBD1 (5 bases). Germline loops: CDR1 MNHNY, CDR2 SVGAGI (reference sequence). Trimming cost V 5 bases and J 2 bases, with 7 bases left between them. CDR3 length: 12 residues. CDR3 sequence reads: CASSLTAYEQYF. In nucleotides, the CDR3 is TGTGCCAGCAGTCTGACAGCCTACGAGCAGTACTTC.

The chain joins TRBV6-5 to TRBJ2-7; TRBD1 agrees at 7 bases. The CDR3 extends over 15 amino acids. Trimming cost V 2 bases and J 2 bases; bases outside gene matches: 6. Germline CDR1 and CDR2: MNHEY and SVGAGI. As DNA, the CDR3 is TGTGCCAGCAGTTACAGGGGGCATAAACCCTACGAGCAGTACTTC. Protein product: CASSYRGHKPYEQYF.

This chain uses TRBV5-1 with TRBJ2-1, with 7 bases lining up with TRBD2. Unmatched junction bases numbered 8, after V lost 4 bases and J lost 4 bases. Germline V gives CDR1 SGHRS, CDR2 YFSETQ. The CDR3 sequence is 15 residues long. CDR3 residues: CASSPVGAGYNEQFF. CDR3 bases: TGCGCCAGCAGCCCGGTTGGAGCGGGGTACAATGAGCAGTTCTTC.

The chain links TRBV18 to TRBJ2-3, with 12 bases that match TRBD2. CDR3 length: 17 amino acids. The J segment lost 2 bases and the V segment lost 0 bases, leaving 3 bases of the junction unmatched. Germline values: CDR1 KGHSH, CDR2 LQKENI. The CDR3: CASSPPTSGSYTDTQYF. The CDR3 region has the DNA TGTGCCAGCTCACCACCGACTAGCGGGAGCTACACAGATACGCAGTATTTT.

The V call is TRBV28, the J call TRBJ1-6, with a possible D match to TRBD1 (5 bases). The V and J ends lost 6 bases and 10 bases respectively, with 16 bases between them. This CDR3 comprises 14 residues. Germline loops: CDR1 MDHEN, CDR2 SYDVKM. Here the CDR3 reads CASSRGGPGSPLHF. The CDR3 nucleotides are TGTGCCAGCAGCCGGGGGGGTCCGGGATCACCCCTCCACTTT.

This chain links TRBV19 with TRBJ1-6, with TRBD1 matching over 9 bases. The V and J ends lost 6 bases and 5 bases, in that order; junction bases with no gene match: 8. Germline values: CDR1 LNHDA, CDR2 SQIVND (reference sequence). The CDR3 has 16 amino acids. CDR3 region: CASSRTGTGNNSPLHF. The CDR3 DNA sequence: TGTGCCAGTAGCCGGACCGGGACAGGGAATAATTCACCCCTCCACTTT.

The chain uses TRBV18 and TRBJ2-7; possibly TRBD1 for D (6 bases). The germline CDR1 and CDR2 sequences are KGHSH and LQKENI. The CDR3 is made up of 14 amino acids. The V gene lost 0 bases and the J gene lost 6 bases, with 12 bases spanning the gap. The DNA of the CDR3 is TGTGCCAGCTCACCACCGGCAGGGGCCGCCGAGCAGTACTTC. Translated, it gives CASSPPAGAAEQYF.

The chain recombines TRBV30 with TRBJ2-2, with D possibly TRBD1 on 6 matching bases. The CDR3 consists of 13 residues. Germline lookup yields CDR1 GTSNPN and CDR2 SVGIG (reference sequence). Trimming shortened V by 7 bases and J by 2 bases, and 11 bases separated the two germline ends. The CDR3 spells CASGTYNTGELFF. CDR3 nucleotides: TGTGCCTCCGGGACATATAACACCGGGGAGCTGTTTTTT.

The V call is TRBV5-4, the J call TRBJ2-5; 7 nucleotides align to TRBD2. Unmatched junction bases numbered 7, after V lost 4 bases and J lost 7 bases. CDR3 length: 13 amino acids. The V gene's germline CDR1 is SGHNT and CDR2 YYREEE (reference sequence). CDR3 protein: CASSPTGEGTQYF. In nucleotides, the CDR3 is TGTGCCAGCAGCCCTACGGGGGAGGGGACCCAGTACTTC.

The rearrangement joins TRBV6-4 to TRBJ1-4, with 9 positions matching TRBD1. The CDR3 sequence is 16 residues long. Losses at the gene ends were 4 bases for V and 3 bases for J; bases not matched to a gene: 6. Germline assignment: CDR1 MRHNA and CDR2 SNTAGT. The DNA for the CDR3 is TGTGCCAGCAGTGCCTCCGGGACAGGGCCTAATGAAAAACTGTTTTTT. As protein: CASSASGTGPNEKLFF.

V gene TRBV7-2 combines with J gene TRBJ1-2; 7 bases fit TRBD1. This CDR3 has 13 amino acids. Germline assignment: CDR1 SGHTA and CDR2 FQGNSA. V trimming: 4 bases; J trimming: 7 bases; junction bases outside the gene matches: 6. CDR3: CASSSTGDIGYTF. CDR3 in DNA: TGTGCCAGCAGCTCTACAGGGGATATTGGCTACACCTTC.

CDR3 nucleotides: TGTGCCAGCAGTTTGGGAGGCGGCTACACCTTC. It codes for CASSLGGGYTF. This chain uses TRBV28 with TRBJ1-2, with unresolved D. The CDR3 spans 11 residues. Germline CDR1 reads MDHEN; CDR2 reads SYDVKM. V was pared by 3 bases and J by 8 bases, with 7 bases between.